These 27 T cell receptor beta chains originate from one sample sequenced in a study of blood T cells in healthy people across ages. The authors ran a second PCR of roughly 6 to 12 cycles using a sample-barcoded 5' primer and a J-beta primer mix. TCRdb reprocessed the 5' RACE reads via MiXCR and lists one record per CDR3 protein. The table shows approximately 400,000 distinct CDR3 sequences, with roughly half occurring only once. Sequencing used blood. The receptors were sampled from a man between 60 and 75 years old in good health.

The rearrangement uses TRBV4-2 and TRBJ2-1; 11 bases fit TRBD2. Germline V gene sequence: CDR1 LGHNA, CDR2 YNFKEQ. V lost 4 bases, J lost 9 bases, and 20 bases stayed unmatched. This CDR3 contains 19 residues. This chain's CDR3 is CASSLHPGASGRFGAEQFF. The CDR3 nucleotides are TGTGCCAGCAGCCTCCACCCAGGCGCTAGCGGGAGGTTCGGGGCTGAGCAGTTCTTC.

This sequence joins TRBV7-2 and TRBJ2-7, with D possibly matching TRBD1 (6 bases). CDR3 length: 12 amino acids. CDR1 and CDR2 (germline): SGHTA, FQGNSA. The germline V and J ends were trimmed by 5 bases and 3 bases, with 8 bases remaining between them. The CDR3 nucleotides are TGTGCCAGCAGCAAACAGGGCTACGAGCAGTACTTC. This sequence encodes CASSKQGYEQYF.

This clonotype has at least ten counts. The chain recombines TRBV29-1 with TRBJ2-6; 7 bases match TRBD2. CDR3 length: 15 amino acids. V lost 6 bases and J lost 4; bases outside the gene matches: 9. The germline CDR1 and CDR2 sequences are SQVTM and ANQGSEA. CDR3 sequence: CSVWGGRYGANVLTF. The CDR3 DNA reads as TGCAGCGTGTGGGGGGGACGGTACGGGGCCAACGTCCTGACTTTC.

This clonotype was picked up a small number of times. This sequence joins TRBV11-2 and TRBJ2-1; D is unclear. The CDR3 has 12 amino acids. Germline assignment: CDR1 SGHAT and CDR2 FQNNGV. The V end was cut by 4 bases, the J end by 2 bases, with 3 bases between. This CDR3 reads CASSSTYNEQFF. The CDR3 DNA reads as TGTGCCAGCAGCTCCACCTACAATGAGCAGTTCTTC.

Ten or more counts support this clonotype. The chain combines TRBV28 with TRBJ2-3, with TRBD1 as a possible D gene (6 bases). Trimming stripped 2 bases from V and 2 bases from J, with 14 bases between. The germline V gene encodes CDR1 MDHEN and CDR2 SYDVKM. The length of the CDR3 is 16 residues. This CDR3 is CASSLRRGTPTDTQYF. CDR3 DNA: TGTGCCAGCAGTTTAAGAAGGGGGACCCCCACAGATACGCAGTATTTT.

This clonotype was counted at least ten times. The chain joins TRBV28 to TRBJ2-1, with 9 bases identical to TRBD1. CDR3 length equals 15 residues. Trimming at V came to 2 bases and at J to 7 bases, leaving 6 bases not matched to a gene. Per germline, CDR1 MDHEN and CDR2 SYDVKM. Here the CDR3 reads CASSLQATGGNEQFF. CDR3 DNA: TGTGCCAGCAGTTTACAGGCGACAGGGGGAAATGAGCAGTTCTTC.

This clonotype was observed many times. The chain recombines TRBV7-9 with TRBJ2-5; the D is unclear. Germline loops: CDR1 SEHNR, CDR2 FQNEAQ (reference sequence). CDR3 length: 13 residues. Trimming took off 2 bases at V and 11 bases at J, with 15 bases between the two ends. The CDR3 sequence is CASSLLLVNEQYF. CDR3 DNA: TGTGCCAGCAGCTTATTATTAGTGAATGAGCAGTACTTC. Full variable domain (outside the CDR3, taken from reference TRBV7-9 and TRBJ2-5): DTGVSQNPRHKITKRGQNVTFRCDPISEHNRLYWYRQTLGQGPEFLTYFQNEAQLEKSRLLSDRFSAERPKGSFSTLEIQRTEQGDSAMYLCASSLLLVNEQYFGPGTRLLVL.

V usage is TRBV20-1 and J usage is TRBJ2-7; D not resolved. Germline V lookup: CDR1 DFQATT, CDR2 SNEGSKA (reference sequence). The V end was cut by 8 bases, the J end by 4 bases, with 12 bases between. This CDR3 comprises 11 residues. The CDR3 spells CSTGGGYEQYF. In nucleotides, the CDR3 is TGCAGTACGGGTGGTGGGTACGAGCAGTACTTC.

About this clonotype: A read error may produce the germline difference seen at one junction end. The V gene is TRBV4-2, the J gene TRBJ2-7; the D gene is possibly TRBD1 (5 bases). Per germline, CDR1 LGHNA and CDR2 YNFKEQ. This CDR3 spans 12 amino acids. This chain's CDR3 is CAGSQGGYEQYF. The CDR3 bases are TGTGCCGGCAGCCAGGGTGGATACGAGCAGTACTTC.

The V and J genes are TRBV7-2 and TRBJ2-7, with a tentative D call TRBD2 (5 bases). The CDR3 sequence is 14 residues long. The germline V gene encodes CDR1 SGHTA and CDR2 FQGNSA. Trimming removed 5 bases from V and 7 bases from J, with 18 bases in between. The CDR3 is CASSPQTRVNEQYF. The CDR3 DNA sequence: TGTGCCAGCAGCCCCCAGACGAGGGTCAATGAGCAGTACTTC.

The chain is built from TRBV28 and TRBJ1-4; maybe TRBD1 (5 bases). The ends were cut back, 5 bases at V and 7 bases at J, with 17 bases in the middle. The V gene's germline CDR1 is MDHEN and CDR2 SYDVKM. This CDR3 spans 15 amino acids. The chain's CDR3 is CASSRPGQGAEKLFF. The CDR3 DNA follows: TGTGCCAGCAGTCGACCCGGGCAGGGAGCTGAAAAACTGTTTTTT. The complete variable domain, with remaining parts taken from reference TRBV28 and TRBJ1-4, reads DVKVTQSSRYLVKRTGEKVFLECVQDMDHENMFWYRQDPGLGLRLIYFSYDVKMKEKGDIPEGYSVSREKKERFSLILESASTNQTSMYLCASSRPGQGAEKLFFGSGTQLSVL.

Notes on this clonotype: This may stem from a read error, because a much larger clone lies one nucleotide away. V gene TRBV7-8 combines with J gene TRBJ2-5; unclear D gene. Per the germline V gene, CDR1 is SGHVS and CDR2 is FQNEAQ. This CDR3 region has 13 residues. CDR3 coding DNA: TGTGCCAGCAGCTTAGGAGACCAAGAGACCCTGTACTTC. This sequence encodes CASSLGDQETLYF.

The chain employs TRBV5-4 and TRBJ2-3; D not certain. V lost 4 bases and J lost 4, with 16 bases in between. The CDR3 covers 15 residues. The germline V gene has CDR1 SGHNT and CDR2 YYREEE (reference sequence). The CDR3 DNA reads TGTGCCAGCAGCCCCACCCAGAGGCGGTCAGATACGCAGTATTTT. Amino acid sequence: CASSPTQRRSDTQYF. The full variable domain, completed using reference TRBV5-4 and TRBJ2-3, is ETGVTQSPTHLIKTRGQQVTLRCSSQSGHNTVSWYQQALGQGPQFIFQYYREEENGRGNFPPRFSGLQFPNYSSELNVNALELDDSALYLCASSPTQRRSDTQYFGPGTRLTVL.

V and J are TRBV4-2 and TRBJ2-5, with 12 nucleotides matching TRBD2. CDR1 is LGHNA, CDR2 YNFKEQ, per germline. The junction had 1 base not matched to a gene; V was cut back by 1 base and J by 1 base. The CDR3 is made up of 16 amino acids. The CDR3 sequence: CASSQGTSGVQETQYF. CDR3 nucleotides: TGTGCCAGCAGCCAAGGGACTAGCGGGGTCCAAGAGACCCAGTACTTC.

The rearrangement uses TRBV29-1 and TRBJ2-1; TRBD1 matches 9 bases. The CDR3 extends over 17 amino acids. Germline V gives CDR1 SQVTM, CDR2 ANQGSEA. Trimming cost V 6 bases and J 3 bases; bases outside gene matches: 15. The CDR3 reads CSVIRDRVQPLYNEQFF. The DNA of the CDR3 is TGCAGCGTGATCCGGGACAGGGTCCAACCACTCTACAATGAGCAGTTCTTC.

CDR3 DNA: TGTGCCAGCAGCGGTGGGGACGGCGGCCCCCTCTACGAGCAGTACTTC. As protein: CASSGGDGGPLYEQYF. The V call is TRBV5-6, the J call TRBJ2-7; possibly TRBD1 or TRBD2 for D (5 bases each). Looked up from germline, CDR1 is SGHDT and CDR2 is YYEEEE. This CDR3 has 16 amino acids. V was clipped by 4 bases and J by 3 bases, with 20 bases between them.

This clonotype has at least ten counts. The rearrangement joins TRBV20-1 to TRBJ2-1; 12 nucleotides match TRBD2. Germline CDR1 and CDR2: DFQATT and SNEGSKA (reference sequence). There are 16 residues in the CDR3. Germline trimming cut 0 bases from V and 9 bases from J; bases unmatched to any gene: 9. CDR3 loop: CSARDEASGRVSEQFF. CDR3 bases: TGCAGTGCTAGAGACGAGGCTAGCGGGAGGGTTAGTGAGCAGTTCTTC.

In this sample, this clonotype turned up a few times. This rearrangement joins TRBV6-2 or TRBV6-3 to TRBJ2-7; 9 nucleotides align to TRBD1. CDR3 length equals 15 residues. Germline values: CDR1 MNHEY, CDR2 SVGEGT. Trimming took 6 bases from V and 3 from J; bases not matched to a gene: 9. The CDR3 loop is CASRTSGTGRYEQYF. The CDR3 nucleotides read TGTGCCAGCAGGACCTCCGGGACAGGGCGCTACGAGCAGTACTTC.

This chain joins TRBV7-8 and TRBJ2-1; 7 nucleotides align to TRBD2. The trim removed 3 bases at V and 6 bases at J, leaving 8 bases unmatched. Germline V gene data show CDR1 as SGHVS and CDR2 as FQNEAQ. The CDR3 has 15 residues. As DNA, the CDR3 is TGTGCCAGCAGCTTCCTAGCGGCGGGGCCCAATGAGCAGTTCTTC. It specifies CASSFLAAGPNEQFF.

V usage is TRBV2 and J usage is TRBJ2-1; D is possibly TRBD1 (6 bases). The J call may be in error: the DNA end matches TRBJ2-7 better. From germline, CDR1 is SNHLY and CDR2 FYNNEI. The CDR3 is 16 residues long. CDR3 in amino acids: CASSEGGHSSYNEQYF. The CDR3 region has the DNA TGTGCCAGCAGTGAAGGGGGACATAGCTCCTACAATGAGCAGTACTTC.

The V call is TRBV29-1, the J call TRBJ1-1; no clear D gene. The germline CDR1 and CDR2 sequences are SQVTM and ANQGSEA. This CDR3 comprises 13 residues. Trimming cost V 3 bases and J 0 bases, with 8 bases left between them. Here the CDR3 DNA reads TGCAGCGTTGAGAGCCAGATGAACACTGAAGCTTTCTTT. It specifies CSVESQMNTEAFF.

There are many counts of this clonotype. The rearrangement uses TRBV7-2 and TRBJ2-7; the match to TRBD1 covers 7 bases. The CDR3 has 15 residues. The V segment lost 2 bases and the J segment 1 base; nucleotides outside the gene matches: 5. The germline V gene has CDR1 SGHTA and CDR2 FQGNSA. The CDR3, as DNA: TGTGCCAGCAGCTTAAGGGGGCGACAATCCTACGAGCAGTACTTC. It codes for CASSLRGRQSYEQYF.

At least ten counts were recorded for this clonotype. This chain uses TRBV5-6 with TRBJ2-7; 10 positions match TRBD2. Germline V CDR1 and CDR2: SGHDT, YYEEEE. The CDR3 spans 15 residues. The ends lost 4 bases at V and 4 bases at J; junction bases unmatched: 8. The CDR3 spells CASSLGLAERYEQYF. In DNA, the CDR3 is TGTGCCAGCAGCCTAGGACTAGCGGAGCGGTACGAGCAGTACTTC.

The CDR3 DNA is TGCAGTGCCTTAAAGCTGGGACAGTTCTTC. Protein: CSALKLGQFF. This chain links TRBV20-1 with TRBJ2-1; D gene uncertain. The CDR3 contains 10 residues. The V end was cut by 6 bases, the J end by 13 bases, with 13 bases between. Germline V gene data show CDR1 as DFQATT and CDR2 as SNEGSKA (reference sequence).

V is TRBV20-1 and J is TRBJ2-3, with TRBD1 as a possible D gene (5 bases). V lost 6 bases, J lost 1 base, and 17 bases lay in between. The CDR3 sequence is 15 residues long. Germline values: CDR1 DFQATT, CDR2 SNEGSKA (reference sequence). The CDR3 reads CSALFQGSGTDTQYF. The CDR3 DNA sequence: TGCAGTGCCCTTTTTCAGGGTTCGGGCACAGATACGCAGTATTTT.

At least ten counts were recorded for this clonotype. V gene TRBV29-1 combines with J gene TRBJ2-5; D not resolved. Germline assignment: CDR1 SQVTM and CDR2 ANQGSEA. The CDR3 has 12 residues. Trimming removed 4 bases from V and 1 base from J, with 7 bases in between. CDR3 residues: CSVGQFQETQYF. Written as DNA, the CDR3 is TGCAGCGTTGGGCAGTTCCAAGAGACCCAGTACTTC.

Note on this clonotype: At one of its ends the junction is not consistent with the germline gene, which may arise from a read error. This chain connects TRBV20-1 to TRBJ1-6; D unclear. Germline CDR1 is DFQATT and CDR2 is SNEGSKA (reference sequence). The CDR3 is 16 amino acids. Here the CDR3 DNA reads TGCAGTGTTAGAGATAACAGACGCTCCTATAATTCACCCCTCCACTTT. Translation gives CSVRDNRRSYNSPLHF.